This T cell receptor (beta chain) was sequenced during a study of blood T cells in healthy people across ages. Between the trimmed V and J ends, which lost 5 bases and 8 bases, there was a span of 15 bases. Germline V gene sequence: CDR1 KGHSH, CDR2 LQKENI. The CDR3 sequence is 13 residues long. This clonotype appeared a few times. Together with a sample-barcoded 5' primer, a J-beta primer mix was included in a second PCR lasting about 7 to 11 cycles. TCRdb reanalysed the 5' RACE reads using MiXCR and keeps one entry per CDR3 protein. This table holds some 1.5 million distinct CDR3 sequences, under 30% found once.

Sequenced input: blood. The J gene is TRBJ1-2, the V gene TRBV18; D unresolved. This sequence was found in a woman aged 25 to 39 in good health. CDR3 sequence: CASSLTSLRGYTF. In DNA, the CDR3 is TGTGCCAGCTCATTGACGTCCCTCCGGGGCTACACCTTC. Looking up the rest from reference TRBV18 and TRBJ1-2 gives the full variable domain: NAGVMQNPRHLVRRRGQEARLRCSPMKGHSHVYWYRQLPEEGLKFMVYLQKENIIDESGMPKERFSAEFPKEGPSILRIQQVVRGDSAAYFCASSLTSLRGYTFGSGTRLTVV.